The entry below describes one T cell receptor (beta chain). Its cognate antigen is unknown. The data belong to a study of vaccination effects on CD4 cells after COVID-19. For the study at large: Ahead of sequencing, the ViraFEST assay grew antigen-specific CD4+ T cells using viral peptide pools. Culturing of about 2 million PBMC per well took place with around 10 IU/ml IL-2 and around 10 ug/ml peptides. Study-wide points: Clones induced by infection and by vaccine showed marked clonal contraction late after vaccination.

Clones were sequenced by immunoSEQ multiplex PCR, and TCRdb holds only the in-frame ones, with some missing. The sample has about 58,000 clones, over 60% seen once. Around day 10 of culture, CD4+ T cells were separated out. Among the vaccine recipients, none had a prior SARS-CoV-2 infection, and nucleocapsid antibodies were negative. The material sequenced was CD4+ T cells from PBMCs cultured without peptide, taken before COVID-19 vaccination. The sequence was obtained from a human donor who received a COVID-19 vaccine.

The CDR3: CASTSGPRYGYTF. CDR3 coding DNA: TGTGCCAGCACCTCGGGCCCACGCTATGGCTACACCTTC. The chain recombines TRBV6-5 with TRBJ1-2; D uncertain. The V end lost 7 bases, the J end lost 4 bases, and 13 bases lay between the germline ends. The CDR3 length is 13 residues. Germline V CDR1 and CDR2: MNHEY, SVGAGI.